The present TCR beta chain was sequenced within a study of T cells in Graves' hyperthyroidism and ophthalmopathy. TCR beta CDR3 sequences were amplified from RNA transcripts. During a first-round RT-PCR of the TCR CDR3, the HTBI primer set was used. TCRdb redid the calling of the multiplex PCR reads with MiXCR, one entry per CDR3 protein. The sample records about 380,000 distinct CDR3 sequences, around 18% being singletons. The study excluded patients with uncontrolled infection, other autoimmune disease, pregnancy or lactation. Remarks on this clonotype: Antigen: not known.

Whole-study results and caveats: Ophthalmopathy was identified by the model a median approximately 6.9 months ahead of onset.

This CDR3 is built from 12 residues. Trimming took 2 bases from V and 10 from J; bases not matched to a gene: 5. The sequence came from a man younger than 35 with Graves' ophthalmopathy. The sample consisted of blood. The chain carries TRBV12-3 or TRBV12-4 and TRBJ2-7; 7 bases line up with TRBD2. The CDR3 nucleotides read TGTGCCAGCAGTTTACTGAGCGGGGAACAGTACTTC. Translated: CASSLLSGEQYF.